This T cell receptor beta chain was retrieved from a study of long-term antiretroviral therapy in people with HIV. A v3.0 immunoSEQ assay was performed at survey level. This table comes from immunoSEQ multiplex PCR, and its TCRdb copy is limited to in-frame clones, with some not included. The sample carries approximately 29,000 clones, approximately 90% recorded once. About this clone itself: What it binds is not known.

Study-level points and caveats: All blood samples came from the years 2004 to 2017, possibly under older ART regimens. Despite increasing after ART, diversity remained lower than that of transplant donor controls.

The CDR3 is 16 amino acids. The ends were cut back, 4 bases at V and 0 bases at J, with 14 bases in the middle. Germline assignment: CDR1 SGDLS and CDR2 YYNGEE. This TCR derives from a woman in her late teens or twenties with HIV. The specimen was unsorted PBMCs, collected 0.5 years after starting antiretroviral therapy. The V gene is TRBV9, the J gene TRBJ2-1; no firm D call. The CDR3 bases are TGTGCCAGCAGCCCACCGGCCGGAAGCTCCTACAATGAGCAGTTCTTC. It codes for CASSPPAGSSYNEQFF. The whole variable domain, remainder taken from reference TRBV9 and TRBJ2-1, is DSGVTQTPKHLITATGQRVTLRCSPRSGDLSVYWYQQSLDQGLQFLIQYYNGEERAKGNILERFSAQQFPDLHSELNLSSLELGDSALYFCASSPPAGSSYNEQFFGPGTRLTVL.